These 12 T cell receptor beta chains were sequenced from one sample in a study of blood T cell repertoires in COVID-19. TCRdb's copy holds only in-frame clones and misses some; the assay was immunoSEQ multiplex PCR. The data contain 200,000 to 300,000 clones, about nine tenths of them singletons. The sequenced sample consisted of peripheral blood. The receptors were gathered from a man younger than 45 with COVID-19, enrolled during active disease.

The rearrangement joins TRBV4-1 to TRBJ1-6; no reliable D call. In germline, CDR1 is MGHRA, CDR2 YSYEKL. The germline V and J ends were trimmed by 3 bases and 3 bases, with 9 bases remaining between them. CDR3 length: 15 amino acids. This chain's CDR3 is CASSQDGLYNSPLHF. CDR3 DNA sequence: TGCGCCAGCAGCCAGGACGGACTCTATAATTCACCCCTCCACTTT.

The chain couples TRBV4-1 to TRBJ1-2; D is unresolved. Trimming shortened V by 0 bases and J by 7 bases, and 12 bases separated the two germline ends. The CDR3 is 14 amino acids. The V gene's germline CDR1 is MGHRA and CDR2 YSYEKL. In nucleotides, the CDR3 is TGCGCCAGCAGCCAAGACCCGGTTGTCGGTGGCTACACCTTC. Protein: CASSQDPVVGGYTF.

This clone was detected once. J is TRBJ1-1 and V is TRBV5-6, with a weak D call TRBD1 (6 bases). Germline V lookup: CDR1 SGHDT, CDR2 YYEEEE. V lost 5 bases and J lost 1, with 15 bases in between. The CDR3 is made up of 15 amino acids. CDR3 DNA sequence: TGTGCCAGCAGTTACTTAGACAGGCAGAACACTGAAGCTTTCTTT. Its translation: CASSYLDRQNTEAFF.

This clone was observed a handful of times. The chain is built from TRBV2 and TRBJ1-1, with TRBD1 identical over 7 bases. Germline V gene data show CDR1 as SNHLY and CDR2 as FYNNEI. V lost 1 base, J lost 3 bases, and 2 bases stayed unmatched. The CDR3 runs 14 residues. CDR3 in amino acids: CASSEEGQHTEAFF. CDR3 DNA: TGTGCCAGCAGTGAAGAGGGACAGCACACTGAAGCTTTCTTT.

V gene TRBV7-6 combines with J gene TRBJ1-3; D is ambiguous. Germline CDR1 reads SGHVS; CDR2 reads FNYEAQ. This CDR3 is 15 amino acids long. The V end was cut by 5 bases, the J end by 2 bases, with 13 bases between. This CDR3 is CASSRGISTGNTIYF. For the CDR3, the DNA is TGTGCCAGCAGCCGGGGTATATCAACTGGAAACACCATATATTTT.

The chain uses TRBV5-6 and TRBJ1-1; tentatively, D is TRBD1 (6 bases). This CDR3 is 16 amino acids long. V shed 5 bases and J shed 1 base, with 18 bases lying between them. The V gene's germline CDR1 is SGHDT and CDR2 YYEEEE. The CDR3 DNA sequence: TGTGCCAGCAGTCCACCCCAGGGACAAACGAACACTGAAGCTTTCTTT. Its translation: CASSPPQGQTNTEAFF.

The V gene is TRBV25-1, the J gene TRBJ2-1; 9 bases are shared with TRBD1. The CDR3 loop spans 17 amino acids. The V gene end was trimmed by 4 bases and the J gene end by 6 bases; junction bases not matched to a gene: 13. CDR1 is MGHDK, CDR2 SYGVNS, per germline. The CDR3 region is CASSGWGGQGNPNEQFF. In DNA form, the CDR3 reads TGTGCCAGCAGTGGATGGGGGGGACAGGGAAATCCCAATGAGCAGTTCTTC. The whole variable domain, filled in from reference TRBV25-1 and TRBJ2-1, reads EADIYQTPRYLVIGTGKKITLECSQTMGHDKMYWYQQDPGMELHLIHYSYGVNSTEKGDLSSESTVSRIRTEHFPLTLESARPSHTSQYLCASSGWGGQGNPNEQFFGPGTRLTVL.

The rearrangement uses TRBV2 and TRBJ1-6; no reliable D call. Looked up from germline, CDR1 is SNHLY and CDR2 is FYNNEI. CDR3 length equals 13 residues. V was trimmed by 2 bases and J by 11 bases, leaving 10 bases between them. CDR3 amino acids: CASSEWAAPPLHF. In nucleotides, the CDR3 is TGTGCCAGCAGTGAATGGGCCGCGCCACCCCTCCACTTT. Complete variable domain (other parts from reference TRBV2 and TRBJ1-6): EPEVTQTPSHQVTQMGQEVILRCVPISNHLYFYWYRQILGQKVEFLVSFYNNEISEKSEIFDDQFSVERPDGSNFTLKIRSTKLEDSAMYFCASSEWAAPPLHFGNGTRLTVT.

CDR3 protein: CASSYSRGPNEKLFF. The CDR3, as DNA: TGTGCCAGCAGTTACTCGAGGGGGCCTAATGAAAAACTGTTTTTT. V is TRBV6-5 and J is TRBJ1-4; 7 positions match TRBD1. V trimming: 0 bases; J trimming: 3 bases; junction bases outside the gene matches: 1. Germline CDR1 and CDR2: MNHEY and SVGAGI. This CDR3 contains 15 residues.

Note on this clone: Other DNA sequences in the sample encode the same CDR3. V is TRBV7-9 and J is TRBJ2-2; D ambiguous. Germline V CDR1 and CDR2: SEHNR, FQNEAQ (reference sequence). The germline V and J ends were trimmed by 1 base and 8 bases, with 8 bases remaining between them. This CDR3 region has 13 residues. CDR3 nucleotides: TGTGCCAGCAGCTTAGTCGCAGCGGGGGAGCTGTTTTTT. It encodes CASSLVAAGELFF.

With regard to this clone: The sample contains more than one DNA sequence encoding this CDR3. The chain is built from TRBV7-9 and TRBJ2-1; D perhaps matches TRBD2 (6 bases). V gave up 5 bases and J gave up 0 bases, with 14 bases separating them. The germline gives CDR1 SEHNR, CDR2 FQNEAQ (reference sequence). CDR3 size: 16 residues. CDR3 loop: CASSPRGGSSYNEQFF. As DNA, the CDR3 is TGTGCCAGCAGCCCGCGGGGTGGGAGCTCCTACAATGAGCAGTTCTTC.

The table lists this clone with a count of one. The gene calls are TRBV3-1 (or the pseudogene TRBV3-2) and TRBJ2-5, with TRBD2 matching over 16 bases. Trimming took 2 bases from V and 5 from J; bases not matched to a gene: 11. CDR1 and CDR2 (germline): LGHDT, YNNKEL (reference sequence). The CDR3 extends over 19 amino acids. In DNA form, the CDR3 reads TGTGCCAGCAGCCAATACGGGACTAGCGGGGGGGCCGCAGGTGAGACCCAGTACTTC. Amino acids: CASSQYGTSGGAAGETQYF.